Following are 21 T cell receptor beta chains from one sample sequenced in a study of OX40 agonist ivuxolimab in advanced cancers. The table came from immunoSEQ multiplex PCR; TCRdb's copy has only in-frame clones and leaves some out. Of tens of thousands of clones listed, about 80% are singletons. The sequencing here drew on CD4+ or CD8+ T cells sorted from blood, taken in a trial of the OX40 agonist ivuxolimab. The source is an adult with an advanced solid tumor such as melanoma, head and neck, liver or kidney cancer.

The J gene is TRBJ2-2, the V gene TRBV6-1; D is unclear. CDR1 and CDR2 from the germline V gene are MNHNS and SASEGT. The V gene lost 3 bases and the J gene lost 3 bases, with 14 bases spanning the gap. This CDR3 spans 16 amino acids. CDR3 sequence: CASSEEPPSHTGELFF. CDR3 DNA sequence: TGTGCCAGCAGTGAGGAACCCCCGAGCCACACCGGGGAGCTGTTTTTT.

The chain links TRBV23-1 to TRBJ1-4; TRBD1 might be the D (6 bases). TRBV23-1 qualifies as an ORF whose function is uncertain. This CDR3 comprises 16 residues. V lost 3 bases, J lost 8 bases, and 19 bases lay in between. The CDR3 nucleotides are TGCGCCAGCAGTCACCGCCCGACAGGTCATGGGGAAAAACTGTTTTTT. It codes for CASSHRPTGHGEKLFF.

This chain links TRBV29-1 with TRBJ2-1; the D gene could be TRBD1 or TRBD2 (5 bases each). There are 11 residues in the CDR3. Germline lookup yields CDR1 SQVTM and CDR2 ANQGSEA. Trimming pared 8 bases from V and 3 bases from J, leaving 8 bases between. CDR3 protein: CSLRGYNEQFF. CDR3 DNA sequence: TGCAGCCTGAGGGGCTACAATGAGCAGTTCTTC.

This clone was seen a single time. V and J are TRBV6-5 and TRBJ1-1; 8 bases line up with TRBD1. There are 14 residues in the CDR3. Trimming at V came to 1 base and at J to 7 bases, leaving 5 bases not matched to a gene. Germline CDR1 MNHEY, CDR2 SVGAGI. CDR3 coding DNA: TGTGCCAGCAGTTACTTTCAGGGGGCAGGTGAAGCTTTCTTT. Translation gives CASSYFQGAGEAFF.

V is TRBV2 and J is TRBJ2-1, with D perhaps matching TRBD2 (6 bases). Germline V lookup: CDR1 SNHLY, CDR2 FYNNEI. CDR3 size: 15 residues. Trimming removed 3 bases from V and 0 bases from J, with 9 bases in between. The CDR3 protein is CASSEQGGSYNEQFF. CDR3 sequence (DNA): TGTGCCAGCAGTGAGCAGGGAGGCTCCTACAATGAGCAGTTCTTC.

This rearrangement joins TRBV18 to TRBJ1-1, with TRBD1 matching 8 bases. CDR1 is KGHSH, CDR2 LQKENI, per germline. This CDR3 spans 14 amino acids. J was trimmed by 2 bases and V by 2 bases; bases with no gene match: 1. The CDR3: CASSPGQGNTEAFF. Written as DNA, the CDR3 is TGTGCCAGCTCACCAGGACAGGGAAACACTGAAGCTTTCTTT.

This chain uses TRBV6-1 with TRBJ1-2; possible D gene TRBD1, 5 bases. V was pared by 8 bases and J by 8 bases, with 12 bases between. Germline CDR1 and CDR2: MNHNS and SASEGT. The CDR3 runs 11 residues. The CDR3 DNA reads TGTGCCAGCCCCGGGGGGTTAGGCTACACCTTC. Amino acids: CASPGGLGYTF.

The chain carries TRBV7-2 and TRBJ2-1; the D is unclear. The germline V gene encodes CDR1 SGHTA and CDR2 FQGNSA. V lost 1 base to trimming and J lost 6 bases, with 7 bases between them. This CDR3 comprises 13 residues. For the CDR3, the DNA is TGTGCCAGCAGCTTAGGACGGTTCAATGAGCAGTTCTTC. It codes for CASSLGRFNEQFF.

The CDR3 DNA reads TGCGCCAGCAGGAACGGGGGCCTGACGTTGACCTCTGGGGCCAACGTCCTGACTTTC. Its translation: CASRNGGLTLTSGANVLTF. The genes are TRBV5-1 and TRBJ2-6, with D tentatively TRBD1 or TRBD2 (6 bases each). Germline V gene sequence: CDR1 SGHRS, CDR2 YFSETQ. This CDR3 is built from 19 residues. The V and J ends lost 5 bases and 0 bases respectively, with 21 bases between them.

The chain has TRBV5-1 and TRBJ1-6; D might be TRBD1 (5 bases). This CDR3 region has 17 residues. Trimming shortened V by 2 bases and J by 7 bases, and 19 bases separated the two germline ends. The V gene's germline CDR1 is SGHRS and CDR2 YFSETQ. CDR3 nucleotides: TGCGCCAGCAGCTTTGAGATCCGGGGCAGGGAGAATTCACCCCTCCACTTT. Translation gives CASSFEIRGRENSPLHF.

J is TRBJ2-7 and V is TRBV7-2, with D perhaps matching TRBD2 (6 bases). In germline, CDR1 is SGHTA, CDR2 FQGNSA. This CDR3 spans 14 amino acids. Trimming took 1 base from V and 0 from J, leaving 7 bases between them. CDR3 sequence reads: CASSLGGDSYEQYF. CDR3 bases: TGTGCCAGCAGCTTAGGGGGGGACTCCTACGAGCAGTACTTC.

The CDR3 loop is CASSVGLNTGELFF. CDR3 in DNA: TGTGCCAGCAGCGTAGGACTTAACACCGGGGAGCTGTTTTTT. The chain has TRBV9 and TRBJ2-2, with D hard to call. CDR3 length: 14 amino acids. CDR1 and CDR2 from the germline V gene are SGDLS and YYNGEE. Trimming removed 0 bases from V and 2 bases from J, with 5 bases in between.

By its share, this clone is medium-sized (0.01 to 0.1%). The rearrangement uses TRBV2 and TRBJ1-6, with a possible D match to TRBD1 (6 bases). Trimming removed 9 bases at V and 7 bases at J, with 19 bases between. Germline loops: CDR1 SNHLY, CDR2 FYNNEI. This CDR3 comprises 15 residues. This CDR3 reads CASVGTGTINSPLHF. CDR3 sequence (DNA): TGTGCCAGTGTAGGGACCGGGACAATCAATTCACCCCTCCACTTT.

CDR3 coding DNA: TGCGCCAGCAGCCAAGAGTTTTGGGCTACTGGGGCCAACGTCCTGACTTTC. It codes for CASSQEFWATGANVLTF. V and J are TRBV4-1 and TRBJ2-6; D is ambiguous. The CDR3 runs to 17 residues. From germline, CDR1 is MGHRA and CDR2 YSYEKL. The germline V and J ends were trimmed by 0 bases and 2 bases, with 11 bases remaining between them.

The chain combines TRBV6-1 with TRBJ1-1; TRBD1 matches at 10 bases. J was trimmed by 5 bases and V by 8 bases; bases with no gene match: 5. The CDR3 loop spans 13 amino acids. CDR1 and CDR2 from the germline V gene are MNHNS and SASEGT. The CDR3 nucleotides are TGTGCCAGCGCGGACAGGGGGTCGACTGAAGCTTTCTTT. Translated, it gives CASADRGSTEAFF.

The gene calls are TRBV6-1 and TRBJ2-7, with unresolved D. Deletions cut 11 bases from V and 3 bases from J, with 14 bases between. The CDR3 length is 12 residues. Looked up from germline, CDR1 is MNHNS and CDR2 is SASEGT. CDR3 region: CAGGPFNYEQYF. The CDR3 nucleotides are TGTGCCGGTGGACCCTTTAACTACGAGCAGTACTTC.

This clone occurred once. The chain carries TRBV7-9 and TRBJ1-2; D unclear. The V end was cut by 2 bases, the J end by 4 bases, with 17 bases between. Germline V CDR1 and CDR2: SEHNR, FQNEAQ (reference sequence). The CDR3 is 16 amino acids. CDR3 in amino acids: CASSLSTASGSYGYTF. In nucleotides, the CDR3 is TGTGCCAGCAGCTTAAGTACCGCTTCTGGTAGCTATGGCTACACCTTC.

This clone was picked up a small number of times. The V and J genes are TRBV5-8 and TRBJ1-1; the D is unclear. The CDR3 has 12 residues. Germline V gives CDR1 SGHTS, CDR2 YDEGEE. V was clipped by 1 base and J by 7 bases, with 8 bases between them. The CDR3 DNA follows: TGTGCCAGCAGCTTGTGGCACAGTGAAGCTTTCTTT. As protein: CASSLWHSEAFF. Complete variable domain (other parts from reference TRBV5-8 and TRBJ1-1): EAGVTQSPTHLIKTRGQQATLRCSPISGHTSVYWYQQALGLGLQFLLWYDEGEERNRGNFPPRFSGRQFPNYSSELNVNALELEDSALYLCASSLWHSEAFFGQGTRLTVV.

This chain uses TRBV18 with TRBJ1-4, with D maybe TRBD1 (5 bases). Germline CDR1 and CDR2: KGHSH and LQKENI. CDR3 length equals 13 residues. V gave up 5 bases and J gave up 5 bases, with 9 bases separating them. For the CDR3, the DNA is TGTGCCAGCTCAGGGGGACCGAATGAAAAACTGTTTTTT. It codes for CASSGGPNEKLFF. The full variable domain, with the rest looked up from reference TRBV18 and TRBJ1-4, is NAGVMQNPRHLVRRRGQEARLRCSPMKGHSHVYWYRQLPEEGLKFMVYLQKENIIDESGMPKERFSAEFPKEGPSILRIQQVVRGDSAAYFCASSGGPNEKLFFGSGTQLSVL.

The chain carries TRBV27 and TRBJ1-3; D remains ambiguous. The CDR3 extends over 16 amino acids. The germline V and J ends were trimmed by 4 bases and 0 bases, with 13 bases remaining between them. The germline CDR1 and CDR2 sequences are MNHEY and SMNVEV (reference sequence). This CDR3 is CASSSLPSGSGNTIYF. CDR3 DNA sequence: TGTGCCAGCAGTTCCCTACCTTCAGGCTCTGGAAACACCATATATTTT.

The CDR3 nucleotides are TGTGCCAGCAGCTTAGGAACAGGGAAGGAGACCCAGTACTTC. Translation: CASSLGTGKETQYF. The gene calls are TRBV7-7 and TRBJ2-5; D perhaps matches TRBD1 (6 bases). Per the germline V gene, CDR1 is SSHAT and CDR2 is FNYEAQ (reference sequence). V shed 1 base and J shed 5 bases, with 11 bases lying between them. The CDR3 has 14 residues. The entire variable domain, with the rest obtained from reference TRBV7-7 and TRBJ2-5, is as follows: GAGVSQSPRYKVTKRGQDVTLRCDPISSHATLYWYQQALGQGPEFLTYFNYEAQPDKSGLPSDRFSAERPEGSISTLTIQRTEQRDSAMYRCASSLGTGKETQYFGPGTRLLVL.